A selection of T cell receptor beta chains follows, all from one sample in a study of blood T cell repertoires in COVID-19. Measured with immunoSEQ multiplex PCR; TCRdb has only the in-frame clones, and not every one. The repertoire holds around 250,000 clones, with around 86% as singletons. Sequencing input: peripheral blood. All receptors come from a man younger than 35 with active or convalescent COVID-19. Both conserved end residues are part of each CDR3. The D gene is left open where the match is weak. Only some rows state a clone size, as once, few, many or a class for expanded clones.

j_call clone_size d_call v_call cdr3_nt cdr3_aa
TRBJ1-2 . TRBD1 TRBV3-1/TRBV3-2 TGTGCCAGCAGCCGGGCCACAGGGGTAGCAGATGGCTACACCTTC CASSRATGVADGYTF
TRBJ2-1 few TRBD1 TRBV11-2 TGTGCCAGCAGCTGGACAGGGGGCTTGAATGAGCAGTTCTTC CASSWTGGLNEQFF
TRBJ2-5 . . TRBV19 TGTGCCAGTCGCCAGGGGTTTGAAGAGACCCAGTACTTC CASRQGFEETQYF
TRBJ1-3 . . TRBV9 TGTGCCAGCAGCCCCCTATCTGGCTCTGGAAACACCATATATTTT CASSPLSGSGNTIYF
TRBJ2-3 . TRBD2 TRBV10-3 TGTGCCATCGGACTAGCGGGAGTAACTAATACGCAGTATTTT CAIGLAGVTNTQYF
TRBJ1-3 . . TRBV5-8 TGTGCCAGCAGCGAGGGCCAAAGCCCTGGAAACACCATATATTTT CASSEGQSPGNTIYF
TRBJ1-2 . . TRBV7-2 TGTGCCAGCAGCTTTAGGGGTTACGATGGCTACACCTTC CASSFRGYDGYTF
TRBJ1-1 . . TRBV9 TGTGCCAGCAGCGGATCGACAGGCAAAGCTTTCTTT CASSGSTGKAFF
TRBJ2-3 . . TRBV11-2 TGTGCCAGCAGCTTAGATCTAGGCCCAGATACGCAGTATTTT CASSLDLGPDTQYF
TRBJ2-3 . TRBD1 TRBV5-1 TGCGCCAGCAGCTTGCAGGGGGCAGCCTTCGCAGATACGCAGTATTTT CASSLQGAAFADTQYF
TRBJ2-1 . TRBD2 TRBV11-2 TGTGCCAGCAGCTTTATAGCGGGGTACAATGAGCAGTTCTTC CASSFIAGYNEQFF
TRBJ1-1 . . TRBV9 TGTGCCAGCAGCGTCCTGGACAGTATGAACACTGAAGCTTTCTTT CASSVLDSMNTEAFF
TRBJ1-5 . . TRBV28 TGTGCCAGCAGTTTACCGGCGGGGGTCGAGAGCAATCAGCCCCAGCATTTT CASSLPAGVESNQPQHF
TRBJ2-7 . TRBD2 TRBV20-1 TGCAGTGCTAGTCAGGGTGCGACGGGAGGCGAGCAGTACTTC CSASQGATGGEQYF
TRBJ1-2 . TRBD1 TRBV18 TGTGCCAGCTCACCGGGACAGGGTCGGGGCTATGGCTACACCTTC CASSPGQGRGYGYTF
TRBJ2-7 . TRBD2 TRBV3-1/TRBV3-2 TGTGCCCGCTTAGCGGGAGGAACGAGCTACGAGCAGTACTTC CARLAGGTSYEQYF
TRBJ2-7 . . TRBV5-1 TGCGCCAGCAGCTTCCCAGGGACCTACGAGCAGTACTTC CASSFPGTYEQYF
TRBJ1-3 . . TRBV5-5 TGTGCCAGCAGGGATGAGAGGACTGGAAACACCATATATTTT CASRDERTGNTIYF
TRBJ1-1 many . TRBV7-6 TGTGCCAGCAGCCCTCTGAACACTGAAGCTTTCTTT CASSPLNTEAFF
TRBJ1-5 . TRBD1 TRBV5-8 TGTGCCAGCAGCTTGCAGGGGGCAGGTAGTCAGCCCCAGCATTTT CASSLQGAGSQPQHF
TRBJ1-2 . TRBD1 TRBV28 TGTGCCAGCAGTTCTCCGACAGGGGGCAGCTATGGCTACACCTTC CASSSPTGGSYGYTF
TRBJ1-2 . . TRBV7-9 TGTGCCAGCAGCCCCCTGTACCGGGACATTCTTAACTATGGCTACACCTTC CASSPLYRDILNYGYTF
TRBJ1-1 . . TRBV6-1 TGTGCCAGCAGTGAAGCGCTTCAGGTGGGCGACACTGAAGCTTTCTTT CASSEALQVGDTEAFF
TRBJ2-5 once . TRBV5-4 TGTGCCAGCAGCTTTCGGAACAGGGGAGGAGAGACCCAGTACTTC CASSFRNRGGETQYF
TRBJ1-5 . . TRBV4-3 TGCGCCAGCAGCCAAGTGGGAGATCAGCCCCAGCATTTT CASSQVGDQPQHF
TRBJ2-3 . TRBD2 TRBV5-6 TGTGCCAGCAGCTTGACTAGCGGAGGAGATACGCAGTATTTT CASSLTSGGDTQYF
TRBJ2-4 . TRBD2 TRBV7-8 TGTGCCAGCAGCTTCCTCGGCCGGGGCGGGAGTGGAAACATTCAGTACTTC CASSFLGRGGSGNIQYF
TRBJ2-1 . TRBD1 TRBV10-2 TGCGCCACCGTCCCGGGACAGTACCCGGAGTACAATGAGCAGTTCTTC CATVPGQYPEYNEQFF
TRBJ2-7 . . TRBV10-3 TGTGCCATCAGCGAAACTCAGGGAAAGCAGTACTTC CAISETQGKQYF
TRBJ2-2 . . TRBV27 TGTGCCAGCAGTTTCCTCGGGTTAGACACCGGGGAGCTGTTTTTT CASSFLGLDTGELFF
TRBJ2-3 . . TRBV6-6 TGTGCCAGCAGTTACAATAGCGGCTATACGCAGTATTTT CASSYNSGYTQYF
TRBJ2-7 . . TRBV6-5 TGTGCCAGCAGCCACGACAGTTGGACTACCGTTGAGCAGTACTTC CASSHDSWTTVEQYF
TRBJ1-5 once TRBD1 TRBV12-5 TGTGCTAGTGGTTTGGTCCTCGGGACAGGGAGAAGCCAGCCCCAGCATTTT CASGLVLGTGRSQPQHF
TRBJ1-3 . . TRBV19 TGTGCCAGTAGTCCCATGCGTAGTGGAAACACCATATATTTT CASSPMRSGNTIYF
TRBJ2-3 . . TRBV3-1/TRBV3-2 TGTGCCAGCAGCCAACAGTATGGAGATACGCAGTATTTT CASSQQYGDTQYF
TRBJ1-1 . TRBD1 TRBV7-9 TGTGCCAGCAGCTCACACACGGACAGGGTGGATGAAGCTTTCTTT CASSSHTDRVDEAFF
TRBJ2-2 . TRBD1 TRBV4-3 TGCGCCAGCAGCCAATCGGCGGACAGGGAGACCGGGGAGCTGTTTTTT CASSQSADRETGELFF
TRBJ1-2 . TRBD1 TRBV4-1 TGCGCCAGCAGCCAGAGGCGGGACAGGGATGGCTACACCTTC CASSQRRDRDGYTF
TRBJ2-2 . . TRBV9 TGTGCCAGCAGCGCACATTACAGGGAAATGAACACCGGGGAGCTGTTTTTT CASSAHYREMNTGELFF
TRBJ2-2 few TRBD1 TRBV6-1 TGTGCCAGCAGTGCTGGACAGGGTCGATCTCCCGGGGAGCTGTTTTTT CASSAGQGRSPGELFF
TRBJ2-1 . TRBD2 TRBV7-9 TGTGCCAGCAGCCGCCCCCCCAGCGGGAGTTTGAGTGAGCAGTTCTTC CASSRPPSGSLSEQFF
TRBJ2-2 . . TRBV28 TGTGCCAGCAAGGGACATAACACCGGGGAGCTGTTTTTT CASKGHNTGELFF
TRBJ1-1 . . TRBV12-3/TRBV12-4 TGTGCCAGCAGTTTAGTCCGGGGTGAAGCTTTCTTT CASSLVRGEAFF
TRBJ1-2 . TRBD1 TRBV29-1 TGCAGCGTTGAATCTAGGACAGGATACTATGGCTACACCTTC CSVESRTGYYGYTF
TRBJ2-1 few TRBD2 TRBV5-8 TGTGCCAGCAGCTTGGCCGGGCGGGAGACTGCCATCTTC CASSLAGRETAIF
TRBJ2-7 few TRBD1 TRBV19 TGTGCCAGTAGTACCCGACAGGGGGCTCTTTACGAGCAGTACTTC CASSTRQGALYEQYF
TRBJ2-1 once TRBD2 TRBV19 TGTGCCAGTAGTTCTAGCGGGGACTACAATGAGCAGTTCTTC CASSSSGDYNEQFF
TRBJ2-1 . TRBD1 TRBV6-6 TGTGCCAGCAGCTCCCGGACAGGTTACAATGAGCAGTTCTTC CASSSRTGYNEQFF
TRBJ1-6 once TRBD1 TRBV5-1 TGCGCCAGCAGCTTCGGGACAGATAATTCACCCCTCCACTTT CASSFGTDNSPLHF
TRBJ2-5 . . TRBV3-1/TRBV3-2 TGTGCCAGCAGCCATGGTCTAGCGAACCAAGAGACCCAGTACTTC CASSHGLANQETQYF
TRBJ2-7 once . TRBV11-2 TGTGCCAGCAGCAAAAGACTAGAGGCTCCGTACGAGCAGTACTTC CASSKRLEAPYEQYF
TRBJ1-2 . . TRBV11-2 TGTGCCAGCAGTCGCCATGACAGAACAGTGCGAGATGGCTACACCTTC CASSRHDRTVRDGYTF
TRBJ1-1 . . TRBV27 TGTGCCAGCAGTTTAAGAGAAAACACTGAAGCTTTCTTT CASSLRENTEAFF
TRBJ2-2 . . TRBV5-1 TGCGCCAGCAGCGGGGACACCATCACCGGGGAGCTGTTTTTT CASSGDTITGELFF
TRBJ2-4 . TRBD2 TRBV5-6 TGTGCCAGCGGGGGAGGGGAGGCCAAAAACATTCAGTACTTC CASGGGEAKNIQYF